These 4 T cell receptor beta chains share one sample of origin, sequenced in a study of T cell responses to AZD1222 COVID-19 vaccine (dated by TCRdb to the early 2020s). To prepare the library, the immunoSEQ multiplex PCR assay was applied. TCRdb mirrors the immuneACCESS table, restricted to in-frame sequences. Some clones are absent from its copies; in checked studies, under half trace to an unresolved V gene, and the reason for the others is unknown. The sample has some 180,000 clones on record, around 92% of them singletons. About 10% of the sample is in the top ten clones. The time point label on this specimen signifies: baseline before first vaccination. This sample comprised peripheral blood, obtained on day 0 of AZD1222 vaccination. The receptors here all came from an adult in good health.

This chain joins TRBV6-1 and TRBJ1-3; no definite D call. Trimming pared 3 bases from V and 2 bases from J, leaving 14 bases between. This CDR3 region has 16 residues. Germline CDR1 is MNHNS and CDR2 is SASEGT. CDR3 sequence: CASSDPGSRAGNTIYF. CDR3 nucleotide sequence: TGTGCCAGCAGTGACCCCGGGAGTCGGGCTGGAAACACCATATATTTT.

The J gene is TRBJ2-2, the V gene TRBV3-1 (or the pseudogene TRBV3-2); perhaps D is TRBD1 or TRBD2 (5 bases each). The CDR3 contains 17 residues. Deletions cut 0 bases from V and 4 bases from J, with 15 bases between. Germline V gene sequence: CDR1 LGHDT, CDR2 YNNKEL (reference sequence). For the CDR3, the DNA is TGTGCCAGCAGCCAAGATCGGGGACGGTTGACCACCGGGGAGCTGTTTTTT. It codes for CASSQDRGRLTTGELFF.

The sample holds a few counts of this clone. V gene TRBV7-9 combines with J gene TRBJ2-3, with D perhaps TRBD1 (6 bases). V lost 1 base, J lost 6 bases, and 14 bases lay in between. Germline V gives CDR1 SEHNR, CDR2 FQNEAQ (reference sequence). The CDR3 is 15 residues long. CDR3 in amino acids: CASSLEQGITDTQYF. CDR3 nucleotides: TGTGCCAGCAGCTTAGAACAGGGTATCACCGATACGCAGTATTTT.

J is TRBJ1-4 and V is TRBV11-2; D unresolved. V was shortened by 0 bases and J by 0 bases, with 5 bases between the two germline ends. The V gene's germline CDR1 is SGHAT and CDR2 FQNNGV. This CDR3 is 15 amino acids long. CDR3 sequence (DNA): TGTGCCAGCAGCTTAGAGTTTGCAACTAATGAAAAACTGTTTTTT. As protein: CASSLEFATNEKLFF.